The 2 T cell receptor beta chains presented below share a single source sample, sequenced in a study of T cell responses to AZD1222 COVID-19 vaccine. Clones were read by immunoSEQ multiplex PCR, and TCRdb kept only the in-frame ones, dropping some. Found here are 85,000 to 120,000 clones, roughly 90% of them singletons; the top ten hold 5% to 6%. Sample: peripheral blood, taken on day 0 of AZD1222 vaccination. The receptors originated from an adult in good health.

The J gene is TRBJ2-7, the V gene TRBV11-2; the match to TRBD2 covers 8 bases. The CDR3 consists of 16 residues. The J segment lost 2 bases and the V segment lost 4 bases, leaving 10 bases of the junction unmatched. In germline, CDR1 is SGHAT, CDR2 FQNNGV. CDR3 in amino acids: CASSSNLAGLPYEQYF. For the CDR3, the DNA is TGTGCCAGCAGCTCCAACCTAGCGGGCCTACCCTACGAGCAGTACTTC.

CDR3 sequence reads: CASSLDSDQPQHF. CDR3 sequence (DNA): TGTGCCAGCAGCTTAGACAGCGATCAGCCCCAGCATTTT. The chain couples TRBV7-2 to TRBJ1-5; no clear D. The CDR3 spans 13 residues. The ends were cut back, 1 base at V and 5 bases at J, with 6 bases in the middle. Germline V gene data show CDR1 as SGHTA and CDR2 as FQGNSA.